This is a list of T cell receptor beta chains from one sample in a study of spatial heterogeneity in lung cancer. TCRdb itself ran the 5' RACE reads through MiXCR, one entry per CDR3 protein. This table has over 4,500 distinct CDR3 sequences, roughly 28% appearing once. The sample here was lung tumor tissue, taken at surgery. The receptors stem from a male donor with early-stage non-small cell lung cancer. The CDR3 runs from the conserved cysteine through the conserved F or W. A D gene is named only where the DNA matches it firmly. For some rows the clone size is stated as once, few or many, or as a class when expanded; others skip it.

j_call cdr3_length clone_size v_call d_call cdr3_aa cdr3_nt
TRBJ1-2 12 large TRBV28 . CASSPQNYGYTF TGTGCCAGCAGTCCTCAGAACTATGGCTACACCTTC
TRBJ1-1 16 . TRBV6-2/TRBV6-3 TRBD1 CASSPTLGQKNTEAFF TGTGCCAGCAGTCCCACGTTGGGACAGAAAAACACTGAAGCTTTCTTT
TRBJ1-1 13 once TRBV20-1 TRBD1 CSARPGQGFEAFF TGCAGTGCTAGACCGGGACAGGGGTTTGAAGCTTTCTTT
TRBJ2-7 14 many TRBV5-4 TRBD1 CASSLTGDSYEQYF TGTGCCAGCAGCTTGACAGGGGATTCCTACGAGCAGTACTTC
TRBJ2-2 14 . TRBV27 . CASLAFMNTGELFF TGTGCTTCCCTAGCGTTCATGAACACCGGGGAGCTGTTTTTT
TRBJ2-7 14 . TRBV10-3 TRBD1 CAITPGQGGSEQYF TGTGCCATCACCCCGGGACAGGGAGGGTCCGAGCAGTACTTC
TRBJ1-1 14 . TRBV18 TRBD1 CASSRTGGPTEAFF TGTGCCAGCTCACGGACAGGGGGCCCGACTGAAGCTTTCTTT
TRBJ1-4 14 medium-sized TRBV20-1 . CSARALVGDEKLFF TGCAGTGCTAGAGCCCTGGTTGGGGATGAAAAACTGTTTTTT
TRBJ1-6 15 medium-sized TRBV20-1 . CSARPGSSYNSPLHF TGCAGTGCCCGTCCGGGTAGCTCCTATAATTCACCCCTCCACTTT
TRBJ2-7 13 . TRBV28 . CASSLGPFYEQYF TGTGCCAGCAGTCTTGGGCCATTCTACGAGCAGTACTTC
TRBJ1-2 12 few TRBV7-9 . CASSPDGDGYTF TGTGCCAGCAGCCCAGACGGAGATGGCTACACCTTC
TRBJ2-5 15 many TRBV28 TRBD1 CASSSGQATQETQYF TGTGCCAGCAGTTCCGGACAGGCAACACAAGAGACCCAGTACTTC
TRBJ2-5 12 . TRBV5-6 . CARSSAGETQYF TGTGCCCGCAGCTCGGCAGGGGAAACCCAGTACTTC
TRBJ1-1 15 once TRBV5-1 . CASSPRGGVNTEAFF TGCGCCAGCAGCCCACGGGGGGGAGTGAACACTGAAGCTTTCTTT
TRBJ2-5 11 . TRBV6-1 . CASSVEETQYF TGTGCCAGCAGTGTAGAAGAGACCCAGTACTTC
TRBJ2-5 13 . TRBV7-2 . CASSFLPRGAQYF TGTGCCAGCAGCTTTCTACCACGCGGGGCCCAGTACTTC
TRBJ1-6 15 many TRBV4-1 TRBD1 CASSQGRAGGSPLHF TGCGCCAGCAGCCAAGGAAGGGCAGGGGGATCACCCCTCCACTTT
TRBJ2-2 14 medium-sized TRBV19 TRBD2 CASARGGDTGELFF TGTGCCAGCGCCCGGGGAGGGGACACCGGGGAGCTGTTTTTT
TRBJ1-1 14 . TRBV10-1 . CASRQGVMNTEAFF TGCGCCAGCAGGCAGGGCGTCATGAACACTGAAGCTTTCTTT
TRBJ1-1 14 many TRBV7-2 . CASSLVGSGTEAFF TGTGCCAGCAGCTTAGTGGGGTCGGGGACTGAAGCTTTCTTT
TRBJ1-3 17 . TRBV7-8 . CASSLAVRGSSGNTIYF TGTGCCAGCAGCTTAGCTGTCAGAGGGTCGTCTGGAAACACCATATATTTT
TRBJ1-6 13 medium-sized TRBV20-1 . CSAPGTLNSPLHF TGCAGTGCTCCCGGGACACTTAATTCACCCCTCCACTTT
TRBJ2-7 12 medium-sized TRBV28 . CASSRPQGEQYF TGTGCCAGCAGCCGCCCGCAAGGGGAGCAGTACTTC
TRBJ2-2 18 once TRBV18 . CASSPPGRQVILTGELFF TGTGCCAGCTCACCACCGGGGAGACAGGTTATATTGACCGGGGAGCTGTTTTTT
TRBJ1-1 13 medium-sized TRBV20-1 . CSASAWANTEAFF TGCAGTGCTAGTGCGTGGGCCAACACTGAAGCTTTCTTT
TRBJ1-1 14 . TRBV6-1 TRBD1 CASSRDRTNTEAFF TGTGCCAGCAGTAGGGACAGGACGAACACTGAAGCTTTCTTT
TRBJ1-3 15 medium-sized TRBV28 . CASSFGDTSGNTIYF TGTGCCAGCAGCTTCGGGGACACTTCTGGAAACACCATATATTTT
TRBJ2-3 14 medium-sized TRBV20-1 . CSASIVGRTDTQYF TGCAGTGCTAGCATTGTGGGACGCACAGATACGCAGTATTTT
TRBJ1-3 14 . TRBV30 TRBD1 CAWSGGQAGNTIYF TGTGCCTGGAGTGGGGGACAGGCTGGAAACACCATATATTTT